This T cell receptor (beta chain) is from a study of blood T cell repertoires in COVID-19. Study overall: The cDNA or gDNA used as material had been derived from T cells, B-cell-depleted T cells, or PBMCs.

This clone appeared once. Germline CDR1 LNHNV, CDR2 YYDKDF (reference sequence). The CDR3 sequence is 13 residues long. Losses at the gene ends were 5 bases for V and 6 bases for J; bases not matched to a gene: 4. Living in about two dozen US areas, the participants were between roughly 18 and 95 years of age. TCRdb's table, derived via immunoSEQ multiplex PCR, lists solely in-frame clones and lacks some. The repertoire holds 150,000 or so clones, with over 75% as singletons. Sequencing was done on a sample of PBMCs or T cells enriched from blood (not recorded which). The TCR was taken from a human donor with acute COVID-19. The donor label of this sample is uncertain. This chain connects TRBV15 to TRBJ2-4, with 7 bases aligning to TRBD1. The CDR3 coding sequence is TGTGCCACCAGCCATTACAGGGGAAACATTCAGTACTTC. Protein: CATSHYRGNIQYF.